The 3 T cell receptor beta chains given below trace back to one sample, sequenced in a study of T cell responses to AZD1222 COVID-19 vaccine (TCRdb year 2021). The library was obtained by the immunoSEQ multiplex PCR assay. Here the immuneACCESS table is served through TCRdb, limited to in-frame sequences with V and J called. Missing clones are a known gap in these copies; in checked studies unresolved V genes cover under half, and the rest lacks a known reason. The sample table holds over 100,000 clones, of which approximately 90% were seen once. Approximately 0.98% of the sample belongs to the ten largest clones. The meaning of the sample's time point label: about 28 days (+/-7) after the second vaccine dose. Sequenced material: peripheral blood, taken 28 days after the second AZD1222 dose. Receptors were obtained from an adult who received the AZD1222 COVID-19 vaccine.

The DNA of the CDR3 is TGTGCCTGGAGTCACCTCGGGAGCAGGGGCCTCTTAAGGGATGAAAAACTGTTTTTT. Protein sequence: CAWSHLGSRGLLRDEKLFF. This chain links TRBV30 with TRBJ1-4; the D gene is possibly TRBD1 (6 bases). This CDR3 has 19 amino acids. Germline loops: CDR1 GTSNPN, CDR2 SVGIG (reference sequence). Trimming pared 2 bases from V and 6 bases from J, leaving 28 bases between. Looking up the rest from reference TRBV30 and TRBJ1-4 gives the full variable domain: SQTIHQWPATLVQPVGSPLSLECTVEGTSNPNLYWYRQAAGRGLQLLFYSVGIGQISSEVPQNLSASRPQDRQFILSSKKLLLSDSGFYLCAWSHLGSRGLLRDEKLFFGSGTQLSVL.

This chain uses TRBV19 with TRBJ1-2; possibly TRBD1 for D (5 bases). Germline CDR1 reads LNHDA; CDR2 reads SQIVND (reference sequence). Trimming cost V 4 bases and J 8 bases, with 14 bases left between them. The CDR3 is 13 amino acids. The CDR3 reads CASSKRDFVGYTF. The CDR3 bases are TGTGCCAGTAGTAAGAGGGACTTTGTCGGCTACACCTTC.

The rearrangement uses TRBV29-1 and TRBJ2-7, with D uncertain. Germline lookup yields CDR1 SQVTM and CDR2 ANQGSEA. The CDR3 runs to 11 residues. The V and J ends lost 6 bases and 3 bases respectively, with 9 bases between them. CDR3 protein: CSVVQLYEQYF. The CDR3 region has the DNA TGCAGCGTCGTTCAGCTCTACGAGCAGTACTTC.